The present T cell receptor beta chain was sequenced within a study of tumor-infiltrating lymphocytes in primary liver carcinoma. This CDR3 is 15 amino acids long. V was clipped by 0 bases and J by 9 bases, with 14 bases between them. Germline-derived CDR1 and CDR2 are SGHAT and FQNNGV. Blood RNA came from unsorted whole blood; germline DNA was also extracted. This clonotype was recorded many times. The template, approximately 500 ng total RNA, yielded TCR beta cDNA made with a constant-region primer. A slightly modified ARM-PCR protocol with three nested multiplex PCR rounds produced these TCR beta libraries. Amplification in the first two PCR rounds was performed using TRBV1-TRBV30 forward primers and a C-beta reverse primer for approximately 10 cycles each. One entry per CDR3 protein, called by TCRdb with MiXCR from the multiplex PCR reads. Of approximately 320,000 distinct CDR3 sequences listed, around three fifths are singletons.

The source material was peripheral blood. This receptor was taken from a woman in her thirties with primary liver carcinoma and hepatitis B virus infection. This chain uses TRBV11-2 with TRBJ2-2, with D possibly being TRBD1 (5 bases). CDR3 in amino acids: CASSLDRKKGRELFF. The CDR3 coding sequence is TGTGCCAGCAGCTTAGATAGGAAGAAGGGGAGGGAGCTGTTTTTT. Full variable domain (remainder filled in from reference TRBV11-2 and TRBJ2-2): EAGVAQSPRYKIIEKRQSVAFWCNPISGHATLYWYQQILGQGPKLLIQFQNNGVVDDSQLPKDRFSAERLKGVDSTLKIQPAKLEDSAVYLCASSLDRKKGRELFFGEGSRLTVL.